This TCR beta chain was recovered during a study of cytomegalovirus exposure and HLA in healthy donors. In the study overall: The 130 or so validation repertoires, a later analysis reported, used the same platform as the 666 repertoires from the first cohort. Study-level findings and limits: In vitro experiments confirmed that three CMV-associated chains were specific for CMV antigens.

A word on this clone: Antigen specificity is unknown.

Germline values: CDR1 SGHKS, CDR2 YYEKEE (reference sequence). The CDR3 is 16 residues long. With 0 bases removed from V and 2 bases from J, the gap between germline ends came to 14 bases. This table comes from immunoSEQ multiplex PCR, and its TCRdb copy is limited to in-frame clones, with some not included. The top ten hold 0.35% to 0.45% of the sample, which has some 250,000 clones, 90% seen once. The chain employs TRBV5-5 and TRBJ1-2; possible D gene TRBD1, 5 bases. The TCR was taken from a woman aged 18-29 years in good health and CMV-seronegative. The sample taken for sequencing was PBMCs. CDR3 nucleotide sequence: TGTGCCAGCAGCTTGGCCGGGGGGGATTGGAACTATGGCTACACCTTC. Translation: CASSLAGGDWNYGYTF.